Following are 19 T cell receptor beta chains from one sample sequenced in a study of persistence of HIV-infected CD4 T cells. This was the immunoSEQ version 4 assay in survey mode. Clones were read by immunoSEQ multiplex PCR, and TCRdb kept only the in-frame ones, dropping some. The sample shows 23,000 or so clones, around 67% of them seen only once. Cells were stimulated with overlapping HIV-1 Gag 15-mer peptides. Sorting of responding CD4+ T cells relied on upregulated CD40 ligand together with CD69. Their antigen targets remain unknown. Sequences were derived from CD4+ T cells sorted from PBMCs after approximately 18-hour stimulation, sampled from a patient who received antiretroviral therapy. These receptors were obtained from an adult man with HIV who was CMV-seropositive.

The chain recombines TRBV13 with TRBJ2-1, with TRBD1 matching over 9 bases. The CDR3 runs 17 residues. Per germline, CDR1 PRHDT and CDR2 FYEKMQ (reference sequence). With 4 bases clipped from V and 7 bases from J, the junction kept 14 bases outside the gene matches. CDR3 nucleotides: TGTGCCAGCAGCTCACCGCCGGGACAGGGAAAAAGGAATGAGCAGTTCTTC. It codes for CASSSPPGQGKRNEQFF.

The gene calls are TRBV6-5 and TRBJ1-2; tentatively, D is TRBD1 (5 bases). Germline V lookup: CDR1 MNHEY, CDR2 SVGAGI. The germline V and J ends were trimmed by 4 bases and 4 bases, with 10 bases remaining between them. The CDR3 is 13 amino acids. CDR3 coding DNA: TGTGCCAGCAGTTCAGGGAGCGCCTATGGCTACACCTTC. Protein product: CASSSGSAYGYTF.

This chain uses TRBV19 with TRBJ2-7; 8 bases are shared with TRBD1. The CDR3 loop spans 15 amino acids. The germline CDR1 and CDR2 sequences are LNHDA and SQIVND (reference sequence). Trimming took 5 bases from V and 0 from J; bases not matched to a gene: 6. The CDR3 protein is CASSLQGDFSYEQYF. The CDR3 DNA reads as TGTGCCAGTAGTTTACAGGGGGATTTCTCCTACGAGCAGTACTTC.

This sequence joins TRBV2 and TRBJ1-6; TRBD1 aligns across 10 bases. CDR3 size: 16 residues. The V gene end was trimmed by 3 bases and the J gene end by 8 bases; junction bases not matched to a gene: 7. Germline V lookup: CDR1 SNHLY, CDR2 FYNNEI. The CDR3 protein is CASSDRTTGGDSPLHF. In DNA, the CDR3 is TGTGCCAGCAGTGACCGGACGACAGGGGGCGATTCACCCCTCCACTTT.

The chain carries TRBV19 and TRBJ1-5; maybe TRBD1 (6 bases). With 3 bases removed from V and 0 bases from J, the gap between germline ends came to 18 bases. The CDR3 is 18 residues long. Germline CDR1 LNHDA, CDR2 SQIVND (reference sequence). In DNA form, the CDR3 reads TGTGCCAGTAGTATGACCTTTCAGACAGGAGTTAGCAATCAGCCCCAGCATTTT. It encodes CASSMTFQTGVSNQPQHF.

The rearrangement links TRBV24-1 to TRBJ2-1, with TRBD2 identical over 7 bases. V was clipped by 5 bases and J by 6 bases; unmatched bases: 12. The CDR3 extends over 16 amino acids. Germline CDR1 and CDR2: KGHDR and SFDVKD. The CDR3 sequence is CATSVGSASGFNEQFF. The CDR3 nucleotides read TGTGCCACCAGTGTCGGTTCGGCTAGCGGATTCAATGAGCAGTTCTTC.

V usage is TRBV7-2 and J usage is TRBJ2-1; possibly TRBD2 for D (7 bases). The CDR3 is made up of 15 amino acids. V was clipped by 2 bases and J by 6 bases, with 14 bases between them. From germline, CDR1 is SGHTA and CDR2 FQGNSA. The CDR3 bases are TGTGCCAGCAGCTTAAGGGGGGGGCAGGGCAATGAGCAGTTCTTC. It is translated as CASSLRGGQGNEQFF.

The chain recombines TRBV28 with TRBJ2-3; unclear D gene. The CDR3 runs to 12 residues. V was cut by 2 bases and J by 7 bases, with 7 bases left in between. Germline loops: CDR1 MDHEN, CDR2 SYDVKM. The CDR3 nucleotides are TGTGCCAGCAGTTTAGAGTTCAATACGCAGTATTTT. Its translation is CASSLEFNTQYF. The full variable domain, with the rest looked up from reference TRBV28 and TRBJ2-3, is DVKVTQSSRYLVKRTGEKVFLECVQDMDHENMFWYRQDPGLGLRLIYFSYDVKMKEKGDIPEGYSVSREKKERFSLILESASTNQTSMYLCASSLEFNTQYFGPGTRLTVL.

This clone appeared once. This rearrangement joins TRBV19 to TRBJ1-5; 8 nucleotides line up with TRBD1. The V gene end was trimmed by 6 bases and the J gene end by 1 base; junction bases not matched to a gene: 14. The CDR3 is 18 amino acids. CDR1 is LNHDA, CDR2 SQIVND, per germline (reference sequence). The chain's CDR3 is CASSNPRTGLGSNQPQHF. CDR3 nucleotide sequence: TGTGCCAGTAGCAACCCGAGGACAGGGTTGGGGAGCAATCAGCCCCAGCATTTT.

DNA for the CDR3: TGTGCCAGCAGTCCTCCGGGACAGGGGGCTACCGGGGAGCTGTTTTTT. This codes for CASSPPGQGATGELFF. The chain couples TRBV28 to TRBJ2-2, with 12 bases identical to TRBD1. CDR1 and CDR2 from the germline V gene are MDHEN and SYDVKM. V trimming: 5 bases; J trimming: 5 bases; junction bases outside the gene matches: 6. CDR3 length: 16 residues.

The chain recombines TRBV10-3 with TRBJ2-3; D perhaps matches TRBD2 (6 bases). Trimming pared 4 bases from V and 2 bases from J, leaving 16 bases between. CDR1 is ENHRY, CDR2 SYGVKD, per germline. The CDR3 contains 16 residues. The DNA of the CDR3 is TGTGCCATCAGTGGACTGGGGGGAGGCTCCACAGATACGCAGTATTTT. Translation gives CAISGLGGGSTDTQYF.

The CDR3 loop is CASSEQGLAGMSEQFF. CDR3 DNA: TGTGCCAGCAGTGAACAAGGACTAGCGGGGATGAGTGAGCAGTTCTTC. The chain uses TRBV2 and TRBJ2-1; TRBD2 agrees at 12 bases. V lost 2 bases, J lost 9 bases, and 8 bases stayed unmatched. Germline CDR1 reads SNHLY; CDR2 reads FYNNEI. The CDR3 loop spans 16 amino acids. Looking up the rest from reference TRBV2 and TRBJ2-1 gives the full variable domain: EPEVTQTPSHQVTQMGQEVILRCVPISNHLYFYWYRQILGQKVEFLVSFYNNEISEKSEIFDDQFSVERPDGSNFTLKIRSTKLEDSAMYFCASSEQGLAGMSEQFFGPGTRLTVL.

The chain is built from TRBV11-2 and TRBJ2-4, with TRBD1 identical over 10 bases. Trimming took 1 base from V and 8 from J; bases not matched to a gene: 8. Germline loops: CDR1 SGHAT, CDR2 FQNNGV. The CDR3 has 16 residues. CDR3 DNA sequence: TGTGCCAGCAGCTTAGTGGACAGGGGGAGAGGAGACATTCAGTACTTC. This translates into CASSLVDRGRGDIQYF.

This clone was detected once. The chain recombines TRBV18 with TRBJ2-5, with TRBD1 identical over 7 bases. Looked up from germline, CDR1 is KGHSH and CDR2 is LQKENI. The CDR3 loop spans 16 amino acids. Losses at the gene ends were 3 bases for V and 5 bases for J; bases not matched to a gene: 12. CDR3: CASSPGGTAGRETQYF. The CDR3 DNA reads as TGTGCCAGCTCACCCGGTGGGACAGCCGGGCGGGAGACCCAGTACTTC.

The chain is built from TRBV19 and TRBJ1-2; a possible D gene is TRBD1 (5 bases). V lost 6 bases to trimming and J lost 4 bases, with 15 bases between them. CDR3 length: 14 residues. CDR1 LNHDA and CDR2 SQIVND come from the germline V gene (reference sequence). CDR3 amino acids: CASRDTGGVYGYTF. The CDR3 nucleotides read TGTGCCAGTAGGGACACAGGTGGCGTCTATGGCTACACCTTC.

The chain links TRBV5-6 to TRBJ2-2; 7 nucleotides agree with TRBD2. The germline gives CDR1 SGHDT, CDR2 YYEEEE. After removal of 7 bases from V and 8 bases from J, the junction contained 5 bases not matched to a gene. This CDR3 spans 12 amino acids. The CDR3 sequence: CASGFSGGELFF. CDR3 sequence (DNA): TGTGCCAGCGGATTTAGCGGGGGGGAGCTGTTTTTT.

J is TRBJ2-3 and V is TRBV7-9; TRBD2 aligns across 10 bases. After removal of 3 bases from V and 2 bases from J, the junction contained 8 bases not matched to a gene. The CDR3 consists of 17 residues. Germline V lookup: CDR1 SEHNR, CDR2 FQNEAQ (reference sequence). CDR3 protein: CASSFISLAGDTDTQYF. DNA of the CDR3: TGTGCCAGCAGCTTTATCTCCCTAGCGGGGGACACAGATACGCAGTATTTT.

CDR3 nucleotide sequence: TGCGCCAGCAGCTTGAAGGGAACTAGCGGGGGGGCTGTAGAGCAGTACTTC. It encodes CASSLKGTSGGAVEQYF. The chain joins TRBV5-1 to TRBJ2-7; 13 bases match TRBD2. V lost 1 base and J lost 7; bases outside the gene matches: 11. The germline V gene encodes CDR1 SGHRS and CDR2 YFSETQ. This CDR3 has 17 amino acids.

This clone was counted a few times. The chain links TRBV6-5 to TRBJ2-4, with 7 nucleotides matching TRBD2. Germline loops: CDR1 MNHEY, CDR2 SVGAGI. The CDR3 extends over 13 amino acids. Unmatched junction bases numbered 10, after V lost 8 bases and J lost 9 bases. In DNA form, the CDR3 reads TGTGCCAGCGGCGGGGGAACAAGGGGCATTCAGTACTTC. Encoded protein: CASGGGTRGIQYF.